A single count supports the clone carrying this T cell receptor beta chain. TCRdb keeps only in-frame clones here, not all; method: immunoSEQ multiplex PCR. The table records tens of thousands of clones, about 70% of them present only once. The entry originates in a study of blood T cell repertoires in COVID-19. This CDR3 spans 15 amino acids. Germline V gene lookup returns CDR1 KGHDR and CDR2 SFDVKD. Trimming took 4 bases from V and 3 from J, leaving 12 bases between them. The material sequenced was peripheral blood. The TCR was taken from an elderly man with acute or convalescent COVID-19. The gene calls are TRBV24-1 and TRBJ2-1; tentative D call: TRBD1 (6 bases). The CDR3 protein is CATSDSDRLYNEQFF. DNA for the CDR3: TGTGCCACCAGTGACAGTGACAGGCTCTACAATGAGCAGTTCTTC.